This T cell receptor beta chain was identified in a study of T cell clones after liver transplantation (dated by TCRdb to 2018 to 2020). In terms of the full investigation: The samples were obtained from ITN030ST, a randomized trial that attempted immunosuppression withdrawal within 2 years after liver transplantation. After a pre-transplant mixed lymphocyte reaction, TCRbeta sequencing was used to pinpoint donor-reactive T cell clones, which were subsequently tracked in post-transplant blood. Third party-reactive TCRbeta sequences from pre-transplant MLRs were also identified as an antigen-independent comparator for donor-reactive sequences. Of the eight recipients, three were HCV-positive, while the remaining recipients had been transplanted for non-autoimmune, non-viral indications. The subjects received no induction therapy and were kept on standard immunosuppression until randomization at 12-24 months post-transplant. Tolerance was defined as complete immunosuppression withdrawal for at least one year with no rise in liver enzymes beyond twice the upper limit of normal. Blood samples were collected pre-transplant, pre-randomization before withdrawal, and post-randomization after either complete withdrawal or failed withdrawal. A cohort of 8 liver transplant recipients was studied, of whom 3 were classified as tolerant and 5 as non-tolerant.

Using immunoSEQ, frozen genomic DNA was subjected to high-throughput TCRbeta CDR3 sequencing, a process that included PCR amplification, mapping, bias correction and internal controls. On the study's bioinformatics: Productive rearrangements were retained, and unique TCRbeta sequences were defined by the CDR3 nucleotide sequence together with the V and J gene. Donor-reactive sequences required at least 5-fold expansion in CFSE-low cells versus unstimulated pre-transplant cells and at least 0.01% frequency. To ensure at least 90% detection power, minimum frequency thresholds were set for each subject based on that subject's lowest-template unstimulated sample. Jensen-Shannon divergence between the top 1000 TCRbeta sequences post-transplant and pre-transplant was used to measure repertoire turnover. Changes in detection of donor-reactive sequences were assessed with two-sided Fisher's exact tests. TCRdb holds this immuneACCESS table with in-frame rearrangements only. Some clones are missing; in checked studies, unresolved V genes explain under half, and the rest has no known cause. V, J and clone size were drawn from that table, and D and trimming were deduced from the DNA. The sample contains approximately 100,000 clones, 75% to 85% of them found a single time. The ten largest clonotypes hold approximately 0.99% of the sample.

The time point label on this specimen signifies: pre-transplant. Thawed unstimulated PBMCs were stained for CD3, CD4 and CD8 and FACS-sorted into CD3+CD4+ and CD3+CD8+ populations. All 8 studied subjects were randomized to immunosuppression withdrawal. The Qiagen DNeasy Blood and Tissue Kit was used for genomic DNA isolation. Study-wide findings and limitations: Low numbers of available donor cells limited the measurable donor-reactive repertoire in a couple of subjects. When repertoire turnover was accounted for, significantly reduced detection of donor-reactive sequences was found in 7 of 8 subjects for CD4 and in 8 of 8 subjects for CD8. Because no allograft tissue specimens were available, donor-reactive T cells may have migrated into the graft instead of being deleted. Donor-reactive sequences declined more than third party-reactive ones, suggesting partial antigen-specific deletion unrelated to withdrawal success. Circulating donor-reactive CD4 TCRbeta sequences fell significantly post-transplant in 5 of 8 subjects, irrespective of tolerance or HCV status. Conclusions were preliminary, limited by small, heterogeneous patient numbers and non-standardized post-transplant time points.

Sequences SGHRS (CDR1) and YFSETQ (CDR2) are obtained from the germline V gene. The CDR3 goes from the cysteine to the phenylalanine over 15 residues. Only CDR3 DNA remains: 45 bases, in frame from the first base. Points on this clone: Its antigen target is currently unknown. The sample holds no much larger clone one base away, and base qualities are not on file.

The material was CD4+ T cells from blood, obtained before liver transplant. This TCR was recovered from a human donor who received a liver transplant. The sequence links TRBV5-1 to TRBJ2-5; the D segment is perhaps TRBD1 or TRBD2, each sharing 5 matched bases. The J call may not be correct, given that the DNA end is closer to TRBJ2-7. The CDR3 protein sequence reads: CASSWDQRASYEQYF. The nucleotides are TGCGCCAGCAGCTGGGACCAGAGGGCCTCCTACGAGCAGTACTTC.